The entry that follows covers one T cell receptor beta chain sequence. What it recognizes is unknown. The data stem from a study of cytomegalovirus exposure and HLA in healthy donors. General study points: TCR beta V- and J-gene trimming was later associated with a missense DCLRE1C variant. According to the study, approximately 150 TCR beta chains were cytomegalovirus-associated.

PCR primers comprised 60 Vbeta and 13 Jbeta primers. This table comes from immunoSEQ multiplex PCR, and its TCRdb copy is limited to in-frame clones, with some not included. This sample yields around 150,000 clones, of which 70% to 75% are seen a single time; about 4.7% belongs to the top ten. The sequence was collected from a man between 18 and 29 years old in good health and CMV-seropositive. Material for sequencing was PBMCs.

For the CDR3, the DNA is TGCGCCAGCAGCCCCGTGGGGGCGTTAGAGACCCAGTACTTC. This gives the protein CASSPVGALETQYF. V gene TRBV5-1 combines with J gene TRBJ2-5; maybe TRBD1 (6 bases). From germline, CDR1 is SGHRS and CDR2 YFSETQ. The CDR3 has 14 residues. Trimming shortened V by 4 bases and J by 4 bases, and 14 bases separated the two germline ends.